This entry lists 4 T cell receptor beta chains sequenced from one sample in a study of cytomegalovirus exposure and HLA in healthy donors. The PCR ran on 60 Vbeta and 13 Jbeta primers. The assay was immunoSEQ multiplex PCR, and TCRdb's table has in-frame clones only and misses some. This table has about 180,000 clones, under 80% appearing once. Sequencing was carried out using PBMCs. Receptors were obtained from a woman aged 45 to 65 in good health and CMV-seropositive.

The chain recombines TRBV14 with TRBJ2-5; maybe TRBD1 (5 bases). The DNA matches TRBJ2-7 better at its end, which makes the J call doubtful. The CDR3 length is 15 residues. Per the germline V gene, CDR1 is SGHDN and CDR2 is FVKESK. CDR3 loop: CASSQVGHSSYEQYF. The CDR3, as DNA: TGTGCCAGCAGCCAAGTCGGACACAGCTCCTACGAGCAGTACTTC.

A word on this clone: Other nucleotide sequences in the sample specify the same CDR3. The CDR3 loop is CASSLGLVAEAFF. As DNA, the CDR3 is TGTGCCAGCAGCTTAGGCCTAGTAGCCGAAGCTTTCTTT. The rearrangement uses TRBV13 and TRBJ1-1; D gene uncertain. The V gene's germline CDR1 is PRHDT and CDR2 FYEKMQ (reference sequence). V shed 0 bases and J shed 8 bases, with 10 bases lying between them. The CDR3 sequence is 13 residues long. The entire variable domain, with the rest obtained from reference TRBV13 and TRBJ1-1, is as follows: AAGVIQSPRHLIKEKRETATLKCYPIPRHDTVYWYQQGPGQDPQFLISFYEKMQSDKGSIPDRFSAQQFSDYHSELNMSSLELGDSALYFCASSLGLVAEAFFGQGTRLTVV.

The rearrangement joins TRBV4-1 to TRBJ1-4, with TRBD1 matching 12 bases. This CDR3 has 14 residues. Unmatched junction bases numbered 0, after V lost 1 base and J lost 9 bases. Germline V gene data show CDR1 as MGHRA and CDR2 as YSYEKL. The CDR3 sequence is CASSQGDRGQKLFF. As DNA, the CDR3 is TGCGCCAGCAGCCAAGGGGACAGGGGGCAAAAACTGTTTTTT.

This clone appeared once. CDR3 sequence reads: CASSSGSNNEQFF. The CDR3 coding sequence is TGTGCCAGCAGCTCGGGGTCTAACAATGAGCAGTTCTTC. V gene TRBV7-3 combines with J gene TRBJ2-1; D possibly corresponds to TRBD2 (5 bases). This CDR3 region has 13 residues. CDR1 and CDR2 (germline): SGHTA, FQGTGA. V gave up 4 bases and J gave up 5 bases, with 9 bases separating them.